This TCR beta chain was sequenced for a study of blood T cell repertoires in COVID-19. Study overall: Samples came from the United States, Italy and Spain, spanning acute and convalescent COVID-19. T cells, B-cell-depleted T cells, or PBMCs provided the cDNA or gDNA that served as material.

V was pared by 10 bases and J by 4 bases, with 9 bases of the junction left unmatched. The CDR3 spans 14 residues. The germline CDR1 and CDR2 sequences are SEHNR and FQNEAQ (reference sequence). Original processing methods: The authors estimated nucleated cell counts from reference gene primer amplification. Produced via immunoSEQ multiplex PCR; TCRdb's table is partial and in-frame only. That table furnishes V, J and clone size, whereas the DNA furnished D and trimming. Of about 72,000 clones listed, under 95% were seen once; the top ten hold about a tenth. The chain couples TRBV7-9 to TRBJ2-3; TRBD2 matches 9 bases. The sequence was obtained from a human donor in a cohort sampled during active COVID-19. Sequencing was performed on peripheral blood. CDR3: CAITLAGEADTQYF. The CDR3, as DNA: TGTGCCATTACGTTAGCGGGAGAAGCAGATACGCAGTATTTT.